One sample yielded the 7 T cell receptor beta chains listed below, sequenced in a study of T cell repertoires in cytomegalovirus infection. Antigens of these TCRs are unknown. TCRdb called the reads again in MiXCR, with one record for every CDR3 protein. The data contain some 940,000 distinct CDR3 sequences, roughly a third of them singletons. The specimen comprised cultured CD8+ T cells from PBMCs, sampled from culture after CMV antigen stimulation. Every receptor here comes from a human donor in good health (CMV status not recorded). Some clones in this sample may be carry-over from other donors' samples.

Written as DNA, the CDR3 is TGTGCCAGCAGCATAGGGTACAGTCTACGGACAGATACGCAGTATTTT. Translating gives CASSIGYSLRTDTQYF. V gene TRBV11-3 combines with J gene TRBJ2-3; D call uncertain. The CDR3 is 16 amino acids. V shed 5 bases and J shed 3 bases, with 18 bases lying between them. Germline CDR1 and CDR2: SGHNT and YENEEA. The variable domain in full, with the rest retrieved from reference TRBV11-3 and TRBJ2-3, is EAGVVQSPRYKIIEKKQPVAFWCNPISGHNTLYWYLQNLGQGPELLIRYENEEAVDDSQLPKDRFSAERLKGVDSTLKIQPAELGDSAVYLCASSIGYSLRTDTQYFGPGTRLTVL.

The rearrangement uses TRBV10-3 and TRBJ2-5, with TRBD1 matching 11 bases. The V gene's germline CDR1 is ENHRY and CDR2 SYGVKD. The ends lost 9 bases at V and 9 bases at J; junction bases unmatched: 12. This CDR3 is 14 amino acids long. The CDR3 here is CAIWTGGDANAQYF. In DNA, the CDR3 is TGTGCCATTTGGACAGGGGGCGATGCAAACGCCCAGTACTTC.

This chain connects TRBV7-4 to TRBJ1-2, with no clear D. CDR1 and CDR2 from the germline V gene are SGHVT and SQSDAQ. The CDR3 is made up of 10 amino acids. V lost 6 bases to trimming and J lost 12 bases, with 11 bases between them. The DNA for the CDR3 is TGTGCCAGCAGTTCCCACCGGGACACCTTC. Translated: CASSSHRDTF. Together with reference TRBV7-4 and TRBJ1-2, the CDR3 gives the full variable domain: GAGVSQSPRYKVAKRGRDVALRCDSISGHVTLYWYRQTLGQGSEVLTYSQSDAQRDKSGRPSGRFSAERPERSVSTLKIQRTEQGDSAVYLCASSSHRDTFGSGTRLTVV.

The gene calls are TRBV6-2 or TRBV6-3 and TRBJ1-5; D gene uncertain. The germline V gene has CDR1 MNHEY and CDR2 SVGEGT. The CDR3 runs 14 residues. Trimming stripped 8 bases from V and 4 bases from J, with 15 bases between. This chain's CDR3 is CASQYFPGNQPQHF. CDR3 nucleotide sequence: TGTGCCAGCCAGTATTTCCCCGGGAATCAGCCCCAGCATTTT.

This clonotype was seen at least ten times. In nucleotides, the CDR3 is TGTGCCAGCAGCTATATAACAGGGGGAGCTAACTATGGCTACACCTTC. Its translation is CASSYITGGANYGYTF. The V gene is TRBV7-2, the J gene TRBJ1-2, with 8 bases fitting TRBD1. J gave up 0 bases and V 4 bases, and 7 bases lay outside the gene matches. Looked up from germline, CDR1 is SGHTA and CDR2 is FQGNSA. The CDR3 loop spans 16 amino acids.

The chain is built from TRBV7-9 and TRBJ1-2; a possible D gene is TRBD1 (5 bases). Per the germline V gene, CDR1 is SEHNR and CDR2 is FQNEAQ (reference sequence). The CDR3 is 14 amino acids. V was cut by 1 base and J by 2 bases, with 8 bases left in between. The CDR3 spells CASSLVGQNYGYTF. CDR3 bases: TGTGCCAGCAGCTTAGTTGGACAAAACTATGGCTACACCTTC.

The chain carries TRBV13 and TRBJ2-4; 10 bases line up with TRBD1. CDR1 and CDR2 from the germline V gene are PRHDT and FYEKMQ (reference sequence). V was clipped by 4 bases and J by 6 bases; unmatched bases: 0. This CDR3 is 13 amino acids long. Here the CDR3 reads CASSWDRGNIQYF. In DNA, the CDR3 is TGTGCCAGCAGCTGGGACAGGGGAAACATTCAGTACTTC. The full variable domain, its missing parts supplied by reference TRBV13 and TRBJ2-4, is AAGVIQSPRHLIKEKRETATLKCYPIPRHDTVYWYQQGPGQDPQFLISFYEKMQSDKGSIPDRFSAQQFSDYHSELNMSSLELGDSALYFCASSWDRGNIQYFGAGTRLSVL.